The text below deals with one TCR beta chain. The target antigen is unknown. These data belong to a study of OX40 agonist ivuxolimab in advanced cancers. Study-level findings and limits: In CD8+ T cells, expanded clones were on average more numerous than in CD4+. At 0.1 to 3.0 mg/kg, CD4+ and CD8+ blood T cells expanded clonally by week 6. Normalized expansion of T-cell clones was also low for some nonresponders. At 0.1-3.0 mg/kg, partial responders had clonal expansion among the lowest observed.

Per germline, CDR1 SQVTM and CDR2 ANQGSEA. V lost 3 bases and J 3 bases, leaving 5 bases between the germline ends. This CDR3 comprises 12 residues. Data came from immunoSEQ multiplex PCR; TCRdb stores just in-frame clones and leaves some out. The repertoire holds some 67,000 clones, about 87% seen once, with over 0.55% in the top ten. The TCR sequence derives from an adult with an advanced solid tumor such as melanoma, head and neck, liver or kidney cancer. The sample in question was CD4+ or CD8+ T cells sorted from blood, obtained in a trial of the OX40 agonist ivuxolimab. The gene calls are TRBV29-1 and TRBJ2-2, with D unclear. The CDR3 region is CSVDGDTGELFF. The CDR3 DNA reads TGCAGCGTTGATGGGGACACCGGGGAGCTGTTTTTT.